Detailed here is one T cell receptor beta chain. The antigen is unknown. The data are from a study of CD8+ T cells in alopecia areata. Overall study context: Once tofacitinib had been taken for 6 to 18 months, 6 months off drug followed. Study conclusions and caveats: Scalp clonality, together with expanded CD8+ clones among the top 100, fell significantly with tofacitinib. Numerous clones, expanded in lesions, remained in scalp and blood during tofacitinib. Clarity of TCR sharing across patients fell short of that in mice, possibly HLA-related.

Documented treatment: oral pan-JAK inhibitor, 5-10 mg twice daily. RNA was extracted and reverse transcribed into cDNA as the sequencing template. Only in-frame clones appear in the TCRdb table, and some are missing; sequencing was by immunoSEQ multiplex PCR. The sample lists over 150,000 clones, 50% to 60% seen once, with approximately 3.4% in the top ten. Germline CDR1 reads GTSNPN; CDR2 reads SVGIG (reference sequence). The CDR3 loop spans 12 amino acids. V was trimmed by 0 bases and J by 12 bases, leaving 12 bases between them. Specimen: CD4+ T cells sorted from blood, collected at week 4, from a patient treated with tofacitinib. This chain connects TRBV30 to TRBJ2-1; TRBD1 might be the D (6 bases). This clonotype originated in a human donor with alopecia areata. The CDR3 sequence: CAWSVQGVGQFF. For the CDR3, the DNA is TGTGCCTGGAGTGTACAGGGAGTAGGGCAGTTCTTC.